A few counts support the clone carrying this T cell receptor (beta chain). Its target is unknown. V was cut by 6 bases and J by 8 bases, with 26 bases left in between. This CDR3 spans 17 amino acids. The data were taken from a study of CD8 T cells in ankylosing spondylitis. TCRdb independently ran MiXCR on the 5' RACE reads; one entry per CDR3 protein. The table has around 540,000 distinct CDR3 sequences, 9.5% to 15% seen once; the top ten hold approximately 7%. Points from the study as a whole: About 8 highly homologous variants made up a TCR beta motif, and this motif appeared characteristic of ankylosing spondylitis blood.

The clonotype comes from a male donor with ankylosing spondylitis. This sequence joins TRBV12-3 or TRBV12-4 and TRBJ2-1, with D maybe TRBD1 (6 bases). The specimen was blood, either unsorted or a sorted T cell fraction (not recorded which). The CDR3, as DNA: TGTGCCAGCAGCACCCAACCACAGGGATCGGATATAGATGAGCAGTTCTTC. Translating it yields CASSTQPQGSDIDEQFF.